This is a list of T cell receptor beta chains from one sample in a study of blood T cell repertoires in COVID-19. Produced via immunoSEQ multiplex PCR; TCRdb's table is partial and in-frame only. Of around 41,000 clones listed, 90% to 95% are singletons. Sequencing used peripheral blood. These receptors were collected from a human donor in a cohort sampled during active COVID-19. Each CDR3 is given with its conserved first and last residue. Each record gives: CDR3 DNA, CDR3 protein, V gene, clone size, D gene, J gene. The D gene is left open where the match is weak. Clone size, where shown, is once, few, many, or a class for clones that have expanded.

TGTGCCAGCAGCTCGGCTAGCGTACCAACCGGGGAGCTGTTTTTT CASSSASVPTGELFF TRBV4-2 NA NA TRBJ2-2
TGTGCCAGTAGTATAGGTCTGGGAAACACCATATATTTT CASSIGLGNTIYF TRBV19 NA NA TRBJ1-3
TGTGCCAGCAGCTTAGTTGTCCGGGGTCCCCCCCACGAGCAGTACTTC CASSLVVRGPPHEQYF TRBV7-2 NA NA TRBJ2-7
TGTGCCAGCAGCTTAGGTCGGGCTAGCATAAATGAGCAGTTCTTC CASSLGRASINEQFF TRBV7-9 once NA TRBJ2-1
TGTGCCAGCAGCTTGGCGGCTAGCGGAGGTGTTAATGAGCAGTTCTTC CASSLAASGGVNEQFF TRBV5-4 NA TRBD2 TRBJ2-1
TGCGCCAGCAGCCTATCTAGGACAGAAAATAATTCACCCCTCCACTTT CASSLSRTENNSPLHF TRBV5-1 NA NA TRBJ1-6
TGCGCCAGCAGCCAGGGACAGGGGAGACCACCCCTCCACTTT CASSQGQGRPPLHF TRBV4-1 NA TRBD1 TRBJ1-6
TGCGCCAGCAGTCAAGACAGGGGGCCTGGAAACACCATATATTTT CASSQDRGPGNTIYF TRBV4-1 NA TRBD1 TRBJ1-3
TGCGCCAGCAGCTACAAAAAGGGACAGGGCGAAGAGACCCAGTACTTC CASSYKKGQGEETQYF TRBV5-1 NA TRBD1 TRBJ2-5
TGTGCCAGCAGCGACCCCGAGGGACAGGGCGCGAACACCGGGGAGCTGTTTTTT CASSDPEGQGANTGELFF TRBV7-6 once TRBD1 TRBJ2-2
TGTGCCAGCAGCTTAAACCCCAGGGTCCATCAGCCCCAGCATTTT CASSLNPRVHQPQHF TRBV7-3 NA NA TRBJ1-5
TGTGCCATCGGAGTTCGGGACACTGAAGCTTTCTTT CAIGVRDTEAFF TRBV10-3 NA NA TRBJ1-1
TGTGCCAGTAACGTGGGCGTCGGCACAGATACGCAGTATTTT CASNVGVGTDTQYF TRBV19 NA NA TRBJ2-3
TGTGCCAGCAGTGAAGCGACAGGAAATGGCTACACCTTC CASSEATGNGYTF TRBV6-1 NA NA TRBJ1-2
TGTGCCAGCAGTGAAGCAAGCGTAGGTAGCGGGAGTGAGCAGTTCTTC CASSEASVGSGSEQFF TRBV2 NA TRBD2 TRBJ2-1
TGCGCCAGCAGCCAAGATCGGGGAGGCTCCTACAATGAGCAGTTCTTC CASSQDRGGSYNEQFF TRBV4-1 NA NA TRBJ2-1
TGTGCCAGCAGTATAAACTCCTACAATGAGCAGTTCTTC CASSINSYNEQFF TRBV27 NA NA TRBJ2-1
TGTGCCAGCAGTCCCCGCAGGGTTGCCAACGTCCTGACTTTC CASSPRRVANVLTF TRBV28 NA NA TRBJ2-6
TGTGCCATCAGGTTAGGGACTAGCGCCCACAATGAGCAGTTCTTC CAIRLGTSAHNEQFF TRBV10-3 NA TRBD2 TRBJ2-1
TGTGCCAGCAGTTCCCCGGGGAGCGAAGCTTTCTTT CASSSPGSEAFF TRBV6-5 NA NA TRBJ1-1
TGTGCCAGCAGTTCCGGACAGGGCGAAACTGAAGCTTTCTTT CASSSGQGETEAFF TRBV6-5 NA TRBD1 TRBJ1-1
TGTGCCACCAGTGATTCCACCGCTGCTAGCGGTCGATACAATGAGCAGTTCTTC CATSDSTAASGRYNEQFF TRBV24-1 NA TRBD2 TRBJ2-1
TGTGCCAGCAGTTACTCCATTAGCGGCACCGGGGAGCTGTTTTTT CASSYSISGTGELFF TRBV6-5 NA NA TRBJ2-2
TGTGCCAGCAGCTTATCCGGGACAGACCTTGGGGAGCAGTACTTC CASSLSGTDLGEQYF TRBV11-2 NA TRBD1 TRBJ2-7
TGCGCCAGCAGCCAGGGACTAGCGGGACTAGACACCGGGGAGCTGTTTTTT CASSQGLAGLDTGELFF TRBV4-3 few TRBD2 TRBJ2-2
TGCAGTGAAAGGGGAGGCACTGAAGCTTTCTTT CSERGGTEAFF TRBV20-1 few NA TRBJ1-1
TGTGCCAGCAGCTCCGGTAACTCTGGGGCCAACGTCCTGACTTTC CASSSGNSGANVLTF TRBV7-7 NA NA TRBJ2-6
TGCAGCGTTGTGGCAGGGGGCAGGGAGACCCAGTACTTC CSVVAGGRETQYF TRBV29-1 NA TRBD1 TRBJ2-5
TGTGCCAGCAGCCAAGTGGGCCTCCACGAGCAGTACTTC CASSQVGLHEQYF TRBV4-2 NA NA TRBJ2-7
TGTGCCAGCAGTGAAACAGGGACTAGCATCTACGAGCAGTACTTC CASSETGTSIYEQYF TRBV6-1 NA TRBD2 TRBJ2-7